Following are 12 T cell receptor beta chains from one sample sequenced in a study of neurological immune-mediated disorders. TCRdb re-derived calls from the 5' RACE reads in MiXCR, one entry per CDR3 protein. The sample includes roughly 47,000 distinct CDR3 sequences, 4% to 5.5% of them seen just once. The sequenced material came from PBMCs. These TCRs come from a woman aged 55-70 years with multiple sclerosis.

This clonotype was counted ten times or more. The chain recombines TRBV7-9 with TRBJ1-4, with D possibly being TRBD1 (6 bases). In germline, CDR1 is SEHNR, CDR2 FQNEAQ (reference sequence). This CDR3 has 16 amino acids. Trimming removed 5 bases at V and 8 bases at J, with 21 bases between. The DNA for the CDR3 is TGTGCCAGCAGCCTCCGAGTAGGGGGGGCCGAAGAAAAACTGTTTTTT. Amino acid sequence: CASSLRVGGAEEKLFF.

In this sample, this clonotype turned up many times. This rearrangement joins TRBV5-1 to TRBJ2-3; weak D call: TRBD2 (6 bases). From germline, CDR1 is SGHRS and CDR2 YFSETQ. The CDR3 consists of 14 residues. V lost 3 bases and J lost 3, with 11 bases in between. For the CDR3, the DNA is TGCGCCAGCAGCTGGGTCGGGGGAACAGATACGCAGTATTTT. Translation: CASSWVGGTDTQYF.

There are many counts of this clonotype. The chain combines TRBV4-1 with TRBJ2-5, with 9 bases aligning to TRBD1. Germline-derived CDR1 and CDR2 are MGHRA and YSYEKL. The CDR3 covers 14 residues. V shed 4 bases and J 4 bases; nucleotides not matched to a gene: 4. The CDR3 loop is CASSPGQGRETQYF. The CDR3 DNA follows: TGCGCCAGCAGCCCGGGACAGGGAAGAGAGACCCAGTACTTC.

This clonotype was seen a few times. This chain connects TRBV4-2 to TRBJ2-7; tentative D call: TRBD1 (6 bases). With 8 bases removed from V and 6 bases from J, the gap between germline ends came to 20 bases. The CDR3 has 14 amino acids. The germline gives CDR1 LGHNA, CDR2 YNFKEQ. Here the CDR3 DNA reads TGTGCCAGCGCAAGGTTAGTGGGGGCTGGCGAGCAGTACTTC. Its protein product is CASARLVGAGEQYF.

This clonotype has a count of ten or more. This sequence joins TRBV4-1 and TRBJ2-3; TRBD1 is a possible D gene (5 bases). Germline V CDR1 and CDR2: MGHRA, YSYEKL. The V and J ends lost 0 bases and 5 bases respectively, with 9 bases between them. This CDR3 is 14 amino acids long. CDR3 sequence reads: CASSQEGRVDTQYF. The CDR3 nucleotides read TGCGCCAGCAGCCAAGAGGGGCGCGTAGATACGCAGTATTTT.

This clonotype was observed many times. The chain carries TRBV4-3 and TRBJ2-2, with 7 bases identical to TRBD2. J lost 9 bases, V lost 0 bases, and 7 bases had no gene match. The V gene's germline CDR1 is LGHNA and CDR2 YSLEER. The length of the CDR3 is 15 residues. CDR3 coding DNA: TGCGCCAGCAGCCAAGAAGGGACTACCCTTCGGGAGCTGTTTTTT. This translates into CASSQEGTTLRELFF.

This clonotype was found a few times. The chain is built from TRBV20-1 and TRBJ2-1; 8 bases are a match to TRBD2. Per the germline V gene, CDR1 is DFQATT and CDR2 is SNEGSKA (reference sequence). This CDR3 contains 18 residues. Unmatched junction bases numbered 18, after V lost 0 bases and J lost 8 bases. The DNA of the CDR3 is TGCAGTGCTAGAGAGGGGCCTGTACGCGGGAGGATTGGAGATGAGCAGTTCTTC. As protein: CSAREGPVRGRIGDEQFF.

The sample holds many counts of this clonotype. CDR3 sequence reads: CASSPETSGPADTQYF. The CDR3 DNA reads TGCGCCAGCAGCCCCGAAACTAGCGGGCCCGCAGATACGCAGTATTTT. The chain uses TRBV4-3 and TRBJ2-3; 9 positions agree with TRBD2. In germline, CDR1 is LGHNA, CDR2 YSLEER. V was pared by 4 bases and J by 4 bases, with 9 bases of the junction left unmatched. This CDR3 contains 16 residues.

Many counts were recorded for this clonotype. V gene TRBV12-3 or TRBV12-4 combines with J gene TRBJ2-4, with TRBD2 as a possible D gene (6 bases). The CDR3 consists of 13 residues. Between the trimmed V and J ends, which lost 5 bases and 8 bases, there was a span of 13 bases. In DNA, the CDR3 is TGTGCCAGCAGTACTCGGGAGTTGGACATTCAGTACTTC. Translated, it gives CASSTRELDIQYF.

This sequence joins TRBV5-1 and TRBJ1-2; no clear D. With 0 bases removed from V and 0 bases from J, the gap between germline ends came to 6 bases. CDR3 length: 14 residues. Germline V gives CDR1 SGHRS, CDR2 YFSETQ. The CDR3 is CASSLVNPNYGYTF. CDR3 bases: TGCGCCAGCAGCTTGGTGAACCCTAACTATGGCTACACCTTC.

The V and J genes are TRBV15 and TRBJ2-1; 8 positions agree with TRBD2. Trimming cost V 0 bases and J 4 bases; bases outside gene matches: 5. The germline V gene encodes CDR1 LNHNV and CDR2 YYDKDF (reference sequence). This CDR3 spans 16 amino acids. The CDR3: CATSREFVAGYNEQFF. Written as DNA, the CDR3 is TGTGCCACCAGCAGAGAGTTCGTAGCGGGATACAATGAGCAGTTCTTC. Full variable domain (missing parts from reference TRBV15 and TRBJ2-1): DAMVIQNPRYQVTQFGKPVTLSCSQTLNHNVMYWYQQKSSQAPKLLFHYYDKDFNNEADTPDNFQSRRPNTSFCFLDIRSPGLGDTAMYLCATSREFVAGYNEQFFGPGTRLTVL.

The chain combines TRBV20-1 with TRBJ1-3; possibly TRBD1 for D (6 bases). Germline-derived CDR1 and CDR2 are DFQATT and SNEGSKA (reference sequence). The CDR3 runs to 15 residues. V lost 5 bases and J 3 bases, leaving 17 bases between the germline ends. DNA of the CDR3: TGCAGTGCTCCTGCGAGTCAGGGGATTGGAAACACCATATATTTT. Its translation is CSAPASQGIGNTIYF.